This TCR beta chain was identified in a study of T cell repertoires in cytomegalovirus infection. Comment on this clonotype: Antigen: not known.

CDR1 is LNHNV, CDR2 YYDKDF, per germline (reference sequence). V was pared by 0 bases and J by 7 bases, with 6 bases of the junction left unmatched. The CDR3 extends over 15 amino acids. Each CDR3 protein is one row after TCRdb ran MiXCR on the reads. This sample has hundreds of thousands of distinct CDR3 sequences, with about 33% found just once. The V gene is TRBV15, the J gene TRBJ2-1, with TRBD2 matching over 7 bases. The sequences come from cultured PBMCs, collected from culture after CMV antigen stimulation. The receptor was isolated from a human donor in good health (CMV status not recorded). Some clones in this sample may be carry-over from other donors' samples. As DNA, the CDR3 is TGTGCCACCAGCAGAGATCGCGGGAGAGAGAATGAGCAGTTCTTC. Translation gives CATSRDRGRENEQFF.